The 9 T cell receptor beta chains below come from one sample, sequenced in a study of CD8+CD57+ T cells in acquired aplastic anemia. According to the study, genomic DNA was the template for TCR beta VDJ and CDR3 profiling. One entry per CDR3 protein, called by TCRdb with MiXCR from the reads. Seen here are some 160,000 distinct CDR3 sequences, 47% observed once, and the top ten hold less than 3%. Patients picked for sequencing had shown CD8+CD57+ cell expansion detected by flow cytometry. The sequencing input was sorted CD4+, CD8+, or CD8+CD57+ T cells (not recorded which) from PBMCs. Source of these receptors: a human donor with aplastic anemia.

In this sample, this clonotype turned up many times. The chain has TRBV5-6 and TRBJ2-2; the match to TRBD2 covers 9 bases. V lost 4 bases and J lost 5; bases outside the gene matches: 0. Germline-derived CDR1 and CDR2 are SGHDT and YYEEEE. This CDR3 comprises 13 residues. The CDR3 nucleotides are TGTGCCAGCAGCGCGGGGGGGACCGGGGAGCTGTTTTTT. Residues: CASSAGGTGELFF.

In this sample, this clonotype turned up many times. The gene calls are TRBV9 and TRBJ2-1; TRBD1 matches 7 bases. Germline assignment: CDR1 SGDLS and CDR2 YYNGEE. The trim removed 4 bases at V and 12 bases at J, leaving 13 bases unmatched. The CDR3 is 14 residues long. The CDR3: CASSLGFGTASQFF. As DNA, the CDR3 is TGTGCCAGCAGCTTAGGATTTGGGACAGCCTCGCAGTTCTTC.

In this sample, this clonotype turned up a few times. This sequence may be a read error, since a much larger clone differs from it by one base. J is TRBJ2-5 and V is TRBV19; D is possibly TRBD1 (5 bases). Germline-derived CDR1 and CDR2 are LNHDA and SQIVND (reference sequence). V was cut by 5 bases and J by 1 base, with 11 bases left in between. The CDR3 spans 14 residues. The CDR3 region is CASSPETVQETQYF. CDR3 nucleotides: TGTGCCAGTAGTCCCGAGACAGTCCAAGAGACCCAGTACTTC.

The chain links TRBV12-3 or TRBV12-4 to TRBJ1-2; 9 bases agree with TRBD1. J was trimmed by 5 bases and V by 5 bases; bases with no gene match: 9. This CDR3 spans 15 amino acids. The CDR3 loop is CASSRTGVRGYGYTF. The DNA of the CDR3 is TGTGCCAGCAGTCGGACAGGGGTCCGGGGGTATGGCTACACCTTC.

This clonotype was seen only a few times. The rearrangement links TRBV25-1 to TRBJ1-6; the D gene is possibly TRBD1 (5 bases). Germline CDR1 and CDR2: MGHDK and SYGVNS. The CDR3 covers 14 residues. Trimming took 8 bases from V and 12 from J, leaving 20 bases between them. The CDR3, as DNA: TGTGCCAGCGGATCCGGGACGGATCACTTACCCCTCCACTTT. Residues: CASGSGTDHLPLHF. The entire variable domain, with the rest obtained from reference TRBV25-1 and TRBJ1-6, is as follows: EADIYQTPRYLVIGTGKKITLECSQTMGHDKMYWYQQDPGMELHLIHYSYGVNSTEKGDLSSESTVSRIRTEHFPLTLESARPSHTSQYLCASGSGTDHLPLHFGNGTRLTVT.

At least ten counts were recorded for this clonotype. This chain connects TRBV7-9 to TRBJ2-5; maybe TRBD1 (6 bases). The V gene's germline CDR1 is SEHNR and CDR2 FQNEAQ (reference sequence). V was shortened by 4 bases and J by 2 bases, with 17 bases between the two germline ends. The CDR3 length is 16 residues. In DNA, the CDR3 is TGTGCCAGCAGCTCAAACCCCACAGGGTGGCAAGAGACCCAGTACTTC. As protein: CASSSNPTGWQETQYF.

The J gene is TRBJ2-7, the V gene TRBV29-1, with D tentatively TRBD1 (6 bases). The V gene lost 5 bases and the J gene lost 2 bases, with 22 bases spanning the gap. The CDR3 spans 16 residues. Germline CDR1 is SQVTM and CDR2 is ANQGSEA. This CDR3 reads CSVLGSLDRLTYEQYF. CDR3 nucleotide sequence: TGCAGCGTTTTAGGCTCTCTGGACAGATTAACCTACGAGCAGTACTTC.

This clonotype was counted only a few times. The chain combines TRBV28 with TRBJ2-7; 10 bases match TRBD2. The CDR3 runs 15 residues. Trimming cost V 4 bases and J 3 bases; bases outside gene matches: 6. CDR1 is MDHEN, CDR2 SYDVKM, per germline. The CDR3, as DNA: TGTGCCAGCAGTTCGTCTCTAGCGGGAGTCTACGAGCAGTACTTC. It specifies CASSSSLAGVYEQYF.

This clonotype turned up a few times. The rearrangement links TRBV10-3 to TRBJ2-7; D perhaps matches TRBD1 (7 bases). In germline, CDR1 is ENHRY, CDR2 SYGVKD. Trimming removed 2 bases from V and 2 bases from J, with 13 bases in between. This CDR3 contains 15 residues. This CDR3 reads CAISEASGGTYEQYF. CDR3 bases: TGTGCCATCAGTGAGGCGTCAGGGGGGACCTACGAGCAGTACTTC.